This TCR beta chain comes out of a study of blood T cells in healthy people across ages. Germline CDR1 SNHLY, CDR2 FYNNEI. This CDR3 has 16 residues. V was clipped by 5 bases and J by 0 bases; unmatched bases: 6. A second PCR of roughly 6 to 12 cycles used a sample-barcoded 5' primer and a J-beta primer mix. MiXCR was run by TCRdb on the 5' RACE reads, yielding one entry per CDR3 protein. The data show some 640,000 distinct CDR3 sequences, about 30% seen once. Study-level points and caveats: Relative to aged donors, long-lived donors carried more naive CD4+ cells and displayed higher diversity. Significant beta diversity loss was already apparent by age approximately 38, declining roughly linearly.

About this clonotype: The antigen is undetermined.

The receptor comes from a woman aged 80 or over in good health. Sample: blood. The chain combines TRBV2 with TRBJ2-1; 8 bases align to TRBD2. The CDR3 spells CASSTHAGGSYNEQFF. The CDR3 nucleotides read TGTGCCAGCAGTACCCATGCGGGGGGCTCCTACAATGAGCAGTTCTTC.